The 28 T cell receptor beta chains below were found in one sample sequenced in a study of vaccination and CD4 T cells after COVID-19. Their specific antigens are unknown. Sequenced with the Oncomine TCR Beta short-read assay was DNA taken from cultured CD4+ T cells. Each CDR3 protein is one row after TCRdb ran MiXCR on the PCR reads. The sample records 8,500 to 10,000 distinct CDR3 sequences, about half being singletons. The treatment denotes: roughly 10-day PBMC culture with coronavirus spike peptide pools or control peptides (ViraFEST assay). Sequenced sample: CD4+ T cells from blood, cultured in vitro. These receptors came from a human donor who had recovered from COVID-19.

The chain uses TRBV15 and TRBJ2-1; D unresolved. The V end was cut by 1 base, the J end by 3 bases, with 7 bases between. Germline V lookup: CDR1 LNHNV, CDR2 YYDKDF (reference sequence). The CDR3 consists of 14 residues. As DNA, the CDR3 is TGTGCCACCAGCAGAGGCGGAATCTACAATGAGCAGTTCTTC. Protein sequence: CATSRGGIYNEQFF.

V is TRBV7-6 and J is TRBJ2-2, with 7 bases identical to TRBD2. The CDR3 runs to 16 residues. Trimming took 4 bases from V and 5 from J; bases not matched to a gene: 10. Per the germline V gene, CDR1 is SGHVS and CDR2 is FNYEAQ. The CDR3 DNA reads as TGTGCCAGCAGCTCTCTTTGGGCGGGAGTTACCGGGGAGCTGTTTTTT. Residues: CASSSLWAGVTGELFF. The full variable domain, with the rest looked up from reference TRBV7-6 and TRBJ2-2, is GAGVSQSPRYKVTKRGQDVALRCDPISGHVSLYWYRQALGQGPEFLTYFNYEAQQDKSGLPNDRFSAERPEGSISTLTIQRTEQRDSAMYRCASSSLWAGVTGELFFGEGSRLTVL.

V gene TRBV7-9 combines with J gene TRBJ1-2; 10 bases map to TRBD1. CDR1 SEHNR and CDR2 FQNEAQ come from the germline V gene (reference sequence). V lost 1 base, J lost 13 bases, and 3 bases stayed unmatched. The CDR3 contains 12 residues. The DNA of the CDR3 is TGTGCCAGCAGCTTAGGGACAGGGGGATTCACCTTC. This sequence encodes CASSLGTGGFTF.

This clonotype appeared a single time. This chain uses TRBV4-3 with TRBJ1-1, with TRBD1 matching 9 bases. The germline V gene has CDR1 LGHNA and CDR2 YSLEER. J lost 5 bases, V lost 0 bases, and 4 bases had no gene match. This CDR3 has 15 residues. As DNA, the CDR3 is TGCGCCAGCAGCCAAGATTCGGGACAGGGAACTGAAGCTTTCTTT. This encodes CASSQDSGQGTEAFF.

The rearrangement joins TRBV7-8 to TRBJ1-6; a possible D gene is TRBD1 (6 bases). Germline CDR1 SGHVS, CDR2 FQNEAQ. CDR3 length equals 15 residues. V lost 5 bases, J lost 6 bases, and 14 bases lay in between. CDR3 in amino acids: CASSPSGQPNSPLHF. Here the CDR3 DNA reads TGTGCCAGCAGCCCCAGCGGACAGCCTAATTCACCCCTCCACTTT. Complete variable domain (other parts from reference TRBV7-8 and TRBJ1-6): GAGVSQSPRYKVAKRGQDVALRCDPISGHVSLFWYQQALGQGPEFLTYFQNEAQLDKSGLPSDRFFAERPEGSVSTLKIQRTQQEDSAVYLCASSPSGQPNSPLHFGNGTRLTVT.

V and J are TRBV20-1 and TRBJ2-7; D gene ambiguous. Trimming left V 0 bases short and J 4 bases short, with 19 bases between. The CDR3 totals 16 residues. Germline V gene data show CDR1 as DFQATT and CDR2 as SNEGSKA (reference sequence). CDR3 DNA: TGCAGTGCTAGAGATGAGAACGGACGTTGGGCGTACGAGCAGTACTTC. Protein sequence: CSARDENGRWAYEQYF.

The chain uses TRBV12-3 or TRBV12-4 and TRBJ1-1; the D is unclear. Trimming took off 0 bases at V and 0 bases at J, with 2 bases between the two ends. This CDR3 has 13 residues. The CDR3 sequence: CASSLAVNTEAFF. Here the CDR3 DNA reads TGTGCCAGCAGTTTAGCGGTGAACACTGAAGCTTTCTTT.

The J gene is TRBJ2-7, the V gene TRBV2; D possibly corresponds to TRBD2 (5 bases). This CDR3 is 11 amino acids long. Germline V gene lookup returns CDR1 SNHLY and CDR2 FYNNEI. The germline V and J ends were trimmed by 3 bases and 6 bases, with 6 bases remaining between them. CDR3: CASSEEVEQYF. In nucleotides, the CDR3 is TGTGCCAGCAGTGAGGAGGTCGAGCAGTACTTC.

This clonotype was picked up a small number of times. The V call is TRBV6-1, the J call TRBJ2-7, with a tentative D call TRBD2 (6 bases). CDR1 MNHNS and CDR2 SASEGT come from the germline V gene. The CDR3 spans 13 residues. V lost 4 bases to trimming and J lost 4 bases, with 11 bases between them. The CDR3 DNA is TGTGCCAGCAGTGGGGAGGACGGTTACGAGCAGTACTTC. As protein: CASSGEDGYEQYF.

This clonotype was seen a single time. In nucleotides, the CDR3 is TGTGCCACCAGCAGAGATGGGGGGACCCAGTACTTC. It codes for CATSRDGGTQYF. This sequence joins TRBV15 and TRBJ2-5; either TRBD1 or TRBD2 may fit D (5 bases each). Trimming shortened V by 0 bases and J by 7 bases, and 6 bases separated the two germline ends. CDR1 and CDR2 (germline): LNHNV, YYDKDF (reference sequence). The CDR3 runs 12 residues.

The CDR3 is CASKLGAVYNSPLHF. In DNA, the CDR3 is TGCGCCAGCAAATTGGGGGCAGTCTATAATTCACCCCTCCACTTT. The chain employs TRBV10-1 and TRBJ1-6, with D perhaps matching TRBD1 (6 bases). This CDR3 region has 15 residues. Germline V gene data show CDR1 as WNHNN and CDR2 as SYGVQD (reference sequence). The germline V and J ends were trimmed by 7 bases and 3 bases, with 13 bases remaining between them.

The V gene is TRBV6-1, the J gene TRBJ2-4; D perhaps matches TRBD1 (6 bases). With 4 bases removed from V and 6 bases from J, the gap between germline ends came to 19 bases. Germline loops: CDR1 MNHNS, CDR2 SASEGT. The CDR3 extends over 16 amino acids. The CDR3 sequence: CASSATHTGYRNIQYF. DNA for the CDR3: TGTGCCAGCAGTGCGACTCATACAGGGTATCGAAACATTCAGTACTTC.

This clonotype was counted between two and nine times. The CDR3, as DNA: TGTGCCAGCAGCTTGAACCGGGCTCTGACTGAAGCTTTCTTT. Translation gives CASSLNRALTEAFF. The chain recombines TRBV7-2 with TRBJ1-1; D is undetermined. This CDR3 has 14 amino acids. V lost 3 bases, J lost 5 bases, and 13 bases lay in between. The V gene's germline CDR1 is SGHTA and CDR2 FQGNSA.

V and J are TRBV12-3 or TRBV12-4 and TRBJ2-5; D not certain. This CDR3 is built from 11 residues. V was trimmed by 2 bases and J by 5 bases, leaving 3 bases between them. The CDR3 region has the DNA TGTGCCAGCAGTTTATCGGAGACCCAGTACTTC. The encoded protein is CASSLSETQYF.

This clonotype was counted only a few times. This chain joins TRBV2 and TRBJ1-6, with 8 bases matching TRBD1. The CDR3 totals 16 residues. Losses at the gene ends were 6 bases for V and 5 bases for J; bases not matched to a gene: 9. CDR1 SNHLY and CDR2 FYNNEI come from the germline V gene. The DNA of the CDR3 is TGTGCCAGCAGCCTCCAGGGGGCCCACAATAATTCACCCCTCCACTTT. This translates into CASSLQGAHNNSPLHF.

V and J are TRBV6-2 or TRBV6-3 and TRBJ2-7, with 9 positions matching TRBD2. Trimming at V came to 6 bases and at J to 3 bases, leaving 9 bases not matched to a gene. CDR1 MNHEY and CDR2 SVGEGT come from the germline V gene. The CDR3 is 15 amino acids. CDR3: CASRGSGSLVYEQYF. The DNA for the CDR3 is TGTGCCAGCAGGGGTAGCGGGAGTTTGGTCTACGAGCAGTACTTC.

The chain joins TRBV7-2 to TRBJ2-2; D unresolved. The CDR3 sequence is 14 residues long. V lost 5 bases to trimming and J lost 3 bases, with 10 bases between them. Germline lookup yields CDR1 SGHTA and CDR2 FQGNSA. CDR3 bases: TGTGCCAGCAGCCCCGTGGCGGACACCGGGGAGCTGTTTTTT. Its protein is CASSPVADTGELFF. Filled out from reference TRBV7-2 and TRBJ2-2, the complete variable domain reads GAGVSQSPSNKVTEKGKDVELRCDPISGHTALYWYRQSLGQGLEFLIYFQGNSAPDKSGLPSDRFSAERTGGSVSTLTIQRTQQEDSAVYLCASSPVADTGELFFGEGSRLTVL.

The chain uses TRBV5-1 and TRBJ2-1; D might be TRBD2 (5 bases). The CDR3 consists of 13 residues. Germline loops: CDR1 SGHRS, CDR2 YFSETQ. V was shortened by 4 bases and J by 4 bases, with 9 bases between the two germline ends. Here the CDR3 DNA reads TGCGCCAGCAGCCAAGGGAGATACAATGAGCAGTTCTTC. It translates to CASSQGRYNEQFF.

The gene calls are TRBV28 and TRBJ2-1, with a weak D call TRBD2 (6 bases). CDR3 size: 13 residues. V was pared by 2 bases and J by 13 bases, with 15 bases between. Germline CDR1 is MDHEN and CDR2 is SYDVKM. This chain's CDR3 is CASSLRLTRSQFF. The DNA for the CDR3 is TGTGCCAGCAGTTTACGCCTGACTAGATCTCAGTTCTTC.

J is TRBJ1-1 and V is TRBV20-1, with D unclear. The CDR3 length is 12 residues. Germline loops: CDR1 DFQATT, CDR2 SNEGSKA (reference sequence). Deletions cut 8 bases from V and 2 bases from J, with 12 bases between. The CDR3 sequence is CSPKSGNTEAFF. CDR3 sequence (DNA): TGCAGTCCCAAATCAGGTAACACTGAAGCTTTCTTT.

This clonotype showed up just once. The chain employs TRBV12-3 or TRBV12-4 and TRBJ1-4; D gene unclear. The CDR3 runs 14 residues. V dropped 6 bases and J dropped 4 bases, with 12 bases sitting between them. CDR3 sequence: CASSRSGLNEKLFF. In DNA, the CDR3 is TGTGCCAGCAGCAGGTCGGGCCTTAATGAAAAACTGTTTTTT.

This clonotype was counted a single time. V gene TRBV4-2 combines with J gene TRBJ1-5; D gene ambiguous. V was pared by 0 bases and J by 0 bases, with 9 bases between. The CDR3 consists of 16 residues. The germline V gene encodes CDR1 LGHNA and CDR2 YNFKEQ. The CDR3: CASSQDLRLSNQPQHF. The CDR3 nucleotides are TGTGCCAGCAGCCAAGATTTACGACTTAGCAATCAGCCCCAGCATTTT.

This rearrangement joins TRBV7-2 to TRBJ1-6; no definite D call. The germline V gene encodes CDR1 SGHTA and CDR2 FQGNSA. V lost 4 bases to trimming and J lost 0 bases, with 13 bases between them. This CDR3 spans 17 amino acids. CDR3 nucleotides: TGTGCCAGCAGCTCGCCGACCGGGAGCTCCTATAATTCACCCCTCCACTTT. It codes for CASSSPTGSSYNSPLHF.

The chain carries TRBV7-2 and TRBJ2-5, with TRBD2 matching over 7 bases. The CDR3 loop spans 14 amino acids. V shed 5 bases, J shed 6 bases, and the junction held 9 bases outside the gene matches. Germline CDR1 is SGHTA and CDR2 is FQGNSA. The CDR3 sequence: CASSRPPGGQTQYF. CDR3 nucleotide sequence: TGTGCCAGCAGCAGACCTCCGGGAGGACAGACCCAGTACTTC.

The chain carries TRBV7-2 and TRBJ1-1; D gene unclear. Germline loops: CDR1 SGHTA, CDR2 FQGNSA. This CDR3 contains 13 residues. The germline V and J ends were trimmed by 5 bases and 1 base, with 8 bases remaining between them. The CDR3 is CASSPSQNTEAFF. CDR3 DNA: TGTGCCAGCAGCCCATCCCAGAACACTGAAGCTTTCTTT.

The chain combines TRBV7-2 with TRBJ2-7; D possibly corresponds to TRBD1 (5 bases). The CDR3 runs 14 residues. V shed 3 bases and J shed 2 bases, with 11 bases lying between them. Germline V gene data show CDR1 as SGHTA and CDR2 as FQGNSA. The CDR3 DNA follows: TGTGCCAGCAGCTTGTGGGTAGGGGCCTACGAGCAGTACTTC. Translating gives CASSLWVGAYEQYF.

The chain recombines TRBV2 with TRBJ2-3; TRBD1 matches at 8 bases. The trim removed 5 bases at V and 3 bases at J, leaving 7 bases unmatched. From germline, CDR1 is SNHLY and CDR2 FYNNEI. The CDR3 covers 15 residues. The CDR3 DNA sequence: TGTGCCAGCAGTCCGACAGGGGTCTGGACAGATACGCAGTATTTT. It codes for CASSPTGVWTDTQYF.

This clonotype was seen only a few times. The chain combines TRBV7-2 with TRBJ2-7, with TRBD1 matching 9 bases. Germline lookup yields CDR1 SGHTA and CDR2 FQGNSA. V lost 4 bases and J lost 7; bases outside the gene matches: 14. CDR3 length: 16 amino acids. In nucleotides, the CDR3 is TGTGCCAGCAGCTCCCCAGTGGGACAGGGTCCTGGGGAGCAGTACTTC. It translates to CASSSPVGQGPGEQYF.